This T cell receptor (beta chain) was obtained from a study of OX40 agonist ivuxolimab in advanced cancers. Study information: Over 30% of patients had received prior checkpoint inhibitor therapy.

With autoimmune disease history or systemic immunosuppression, patients were excluded. TCRdb keeps only in-frame clones here, not all; method: immunoSEQ multiplex PCR. The sample consists of roughly 70,000 clones, roughly 86% of them appearing once. The sequence derives from an adult with an advanced solid tumor such as melanoma, head and neck, liver or kidney cancer. Material: CD4+ or CD8+ T cells sorted from blood, obtained in a trial of the OX40 agonist ivuxolimab.

The CDR3 loop is CASSFLDTANTEAFF. In DNA, the CDR3 is TGTGCCAGCAGCTTCCTGGACACCGCGAACACTGAAGCTTTCTTT. V is TRBV7-6 and J is TRBJ1-1, with D possibly matching TRBD1 (5 bases). V was shortened by 3 bases and J by 1 base, with 12 bases between the two germline ends. The CDR3 runs to 15 residues. Germline V CDR1 and CDR2: SGHVS, FNYEAQ.